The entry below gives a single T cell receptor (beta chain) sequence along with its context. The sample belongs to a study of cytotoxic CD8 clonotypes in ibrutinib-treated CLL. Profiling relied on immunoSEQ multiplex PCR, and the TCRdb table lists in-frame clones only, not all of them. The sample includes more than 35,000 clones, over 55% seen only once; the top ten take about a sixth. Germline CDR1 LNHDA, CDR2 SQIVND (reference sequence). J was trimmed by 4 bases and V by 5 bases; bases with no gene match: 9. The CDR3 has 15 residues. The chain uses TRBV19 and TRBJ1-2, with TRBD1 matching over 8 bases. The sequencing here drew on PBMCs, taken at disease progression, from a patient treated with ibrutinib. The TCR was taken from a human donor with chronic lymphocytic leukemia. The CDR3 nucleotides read TGTGCCAGTAGTCCAAGGACAGGGCAAGGCTATGGCTACACCTTC. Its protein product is CASSPRTGQGYGYTF.